The entry below gives a single T cell receptor (beta chain) sequence along with its context. This entry comes from a study of cytomegalovirus exposure and HLA in healthy donors. Trimming shortened V by 5 bases and J by 4 bases, and 17 bases separated the two germline ends. Looked up from germline, CDR1 is MNHEY and CDR2 is SMNVEV (reference sequence). This CDR3 comprises 16 residues. Vbeta (60) and Jbeta (13) primers were used in the PCR. Generated by immunoSEQ multiplex PCR, the TCRdb table keeps only in-frame clones and is missing some. The sample lists about 130,000 clones, under 85% seen once, with roughly 1.8% in the top ten.

The clonotype comes from a boy aged 10-17 years in good health and CMV-seronegative. The sample was PBMCs. The chain carries TRBV27 and TRBJ1-4; D is possibly TRBD1 (6 bases). The CDR3 loop reads CASSPLFQGSNEKLFF. CDR3 nucleotide sequence: TGTGCCAGCAGTCCCCTTTTCCAGGGGAGTAATGAAAAACTGTTTTTT.